Listed here are 22 T cell receptor beta chains from one sample, sequenced in a study of blood T cell repertoires in COVID-19. Sequencing used immunoSEQ multiplex PCR; TCRdb keeps in-frame clones, though not all of them. Of about 270,000 clones listed, roughly 85% are singletons. The sequencing sample was made of peripheral blood. The receptors come from a woman under 30 with acute or convalescent COVID-19.

V gene TRBV19 combines with J gene TRBJ2-5; TRBD2 matches at 10 bases. Germline V gene lookup returns CDR1 LNHDA and CDR2 SQIVND (reference sequence). V shed 3 bases, J shed 0 bases, and the junction held 4 bases outside the gene matches. The CDR3 consists of 16 residues. The CDR3 is CASSIWTSGNQETQYF. CDR3 nucleotides: TGTGCCAGTAGTATTTGGACTAGCGGCAACCAAGAGACCCAGTACTTC.

The chain has TRBV27 and TRBJ2-5; 7 nucleotides line up with TRBD1. Germline V gene lookup returns CDR1 MNHEY and CDR2 SMNVEV (reference sequence). Unmatched junction bases numbered 8, after V lost 5 bases and J lost 5 bases. The CDR3 is 14 amino acids. In DNA form, the CDR3 reads TGTGCCAGCAGTCCGTCGACAGGGTGGGAGACCCAGTACTTC. This gives the protein CASSPSTGWETQYF.

The V gene is TRBV19, the J gene TRBJ2-7; 7 bases match TRBD1. V lost 4 bases, J lost 5 bases, and 8 bases stayed unmatched. CDR3 length: 14 residues. In germline, CDR1 is LNHDA, CDR2 SQIVND (reference sequence). CDR3 sequence reads: CASSRTGTAHEQYF. DNA for the CDR3: TGTGCCAGTAGTAGAACCGGGACAGCCCACGAGCAGTACTTC. Variable domain in full (rest from reference TRBV19 and TRBJ2-7): DGGITQSPKYLFRKEGQNVTLSCEQNLNHDAMYWYRQDPGQGLRLIYYSQIVNDFQKGDIAEGYSVSREKKESFPLTVTSAQKNPTAFYLCASSRTGTAHEQYFGPGTRLTVT.

The table lists this clone with a count of one. CDR3: CASSISGRAFF. DNA of the CDR3: TGTGCCAGTAGTATATCTGGGCGAGCTTTCTTT. The V call is TRBV19, the J call TRBJ1-1; no firm D call. The CDR3 extends over 11 amino acids. The germline V gene encodes CDR1 LNHDA and CDR2 SQIVND (reference sequence). Trimming shortened V by 2 bases and J by 10 bases, and 8 bases separated the two germline ends.

At least ten counts were recorded for this clone. This chain connects TRBV27 to TRBJ2-7; 7 bases fit TRBD1. V gave up 3 bases and J gave up 7 bases; unmatched junction bases: 18. The V gene's germline CDR1 is MNHEY and CDR2 SMNVEV (reference sequence). This CDR3 is 17 amino acids long. DNA of the CDR3: TGTGCCAGCAGTTTCCAATTTGACAGGGCCCTCATGGGTGAGCAGTACTTC. Protein sequence: CASSFQFDRALMGEQYF.

The chain links TRBV6-6 to TRBJ2-5; D is ambiguous. Germline CDR1 MNHNY, CDR2 SVGAGI (reference sequence). This CDR3 has 14 residues. V gave up 0 bases and J gave up 5 bases, with 10 bases separating them. The CDR3 bases are TGTGCCAGCAGTTACTCTCCCACGAGGGAGACCCAGTACTTC. It encodes CASSYSPTRETQYF.

This clone has a handful of counts. This sequence joins TRBV29-1 and TRBJ2-7; a possible D gene is TRBD1 (5 bases). The CDR3 consists of 11 residues. V was pared by 7 bases and J by 3 bases, with 10 bases between. Germline loops: CDR1 SQVTM, CDR2 ANQGSEA. The CDR3 nucleotides are TGCAGCGCAACGGACAACTACGAGCAGTACTTC. It translates to CSATDNYEQYF.

This clone occurred once. This chain uses TRBV19 with TRBJ2-3; 8 bases map to TRBD2. With V trimmed by 3 bases and J by 1 base, 3 bases remained unmatched. Germline assignment: CDR1 LNHDA and CDR2 SQIVND (reference sequence). The CDR3 contains 15 residues. CDR3 nucleotide sequence: TGTGCCAGTAGTATCCCAGCGGGAGGCACAGATACGCAGTATTTT. The encoded protein is CASSIPAGGTDTQYF.

In this sample, this clone turned up once. This chain connects TRBV6-4 to TRBJ1-5, with no clear D. This CDR3 contains 14 residues. Trimming shortened V by 4 bases and J by 1 base, and 8 bases separated the two germline ends. Looked up from germline, CDR1 is MRHNA and CDR2 is SNTAGT. This chain's CDR3 is CASSVEASNQPQHF. DNA of the CDR3: TGTGCCAGCAGTGTGGAGGCGAGCAATCAGCCCCAGCATTTT.

This clone was detected once. CDR3 nucleotides: TGTGCCAGCAGCCAAGGACTAGGCTCCTACGAGCAGTACTTC. This encodes CASSQGLGSYEQYF. The genes are TRBV3-1 (or the pseudogene TRBV3-2) and TRBJ2-7; TRBD2 might be the D (6 bases). This CDR3 is built from 14 residues. The ends were cut back, 1 base at V and 0 bases at J, with 7 bases in the middle. The V gene's germline CDR1 is LGHDT and CDR2 YNNKEL (reference sequence).

This clone was detected once. V usage is TRBV10-3 and J usage is TRBJ2-7; 11 bases agree with TRBD2. Germline CDR1 and CDR2: ENHRY and SYGVKD. The length of the CDR3 is 17 residues. V dropped 0 bases and J dropped 3; count of bases not matched to a gene: 7. The CDR3 sequence is CAISESFRLAGNYEQYF. Written as DNA, the CDR3 is TGTGCCATCAGTGAGTCTTTCAGACTAGCGGGAAACTACGAGCAGTACTTC.

This clone was observed once. The V and J genes are TRBV5-4 and TRBJ2-7; TRBD2 agrees at 7 bases. The J segment lost 5 bases and the V segment lost 2 bases, leaving 10 bases of the junction unmatched. The CDR3 is made up of 15 amino acids. In germline, CDR1 is SGHNT, CDR2 YYREEE (reference sequence). CDR3 loop: CASSFFNGLDDEQYF. CDR3 DNA sequence: TGTGCCAGCAGCTTCTTTAATGGACTAGACGACGAGCAGTACTTC.

The chain combines TRBV19 with TRBJ1-2; D unresolved. The V and J ends lost 4 bases and 0 bases respectively, with 9 bases between them. The CDR3 spans 14 residues. Germline CDR1 is LNHDA and CDR2 is SQIVND (reference sequence). The CDR3 nucleotides are TGTGCCAGTAGTAGAGGGAGAACTAACTATGGCTACACCTTC. Translation: CASSRGRTNYGYTF.

This rearrangement joins TRBV5-1 to TRBJ1-4; 9 bases match TRBD1. Germline V gene sequence: CDR1 SGHRS, CDR2 YFSETQ. With V trimmed by 4 bases and J by 10 bases, 8 bases remained unmatched. The length of the CDR3 is 14 residues. CDR3 DNA: TGCGCCAGCAGCCCGAGGACAGGGGAAGGAAAACTGTTTTTT. Amino acid sequence: CASSPRTGEGKLFF.

This chain uses TRBV5-1 with TRBJ2-2; TRBD2 matches at 12 bases. Trimming took 4 bases from V and 0 from J; bases not matched to a gene: 16. The CDR3 has 21 amino acids. Germline assignment: CDR1 SGHRS and CDR2 YFSETQ. In DNA form, the CDR3 reads TGCGCCAGCAGCCACACCTCCCAACCTAGCGGGAGGGCCCCGAACACCGGGGAGCTGTTTTTT. Its protein product is CASSHTSQPSGRAPNTGELFF.

The J gene is TRBJ2-2, the V gene TRBV28; D is unclear. The CDR3 covers 16 residues. Trimming stripped 5 bases from V and 2 bases from J, with 15 bases between. Germline V lookup: CDR1 MDHEN, CDR2 SYDVKM. CDR3 region: CASSPHVVVNTGELFF. The CDR3 coding sequence is TGTGCCAGCAGTCCCCACGTAGTAGTAAACACCGGGGAGCTGTTTTTT.

The chain combines TRBV11-2 with TRBJ2-7, with TRBD2 matching 8 bases. V dropped 5 bases and J dropped 5; count of bases not matched to a gene: 11. This CDR3 spans 15 amino acids. The V gene's germline CDR1 is SGHAT and CDR2 FQNNGV. The CDR3 DNA reads TGTGCCAGCAGCCCAGGGACTAGTCGGCTCGACGAGCAGTACTTC. Its translation: CASSPGTSRLDEQYF.

This chain links TRBV27 with TRBJ2-5; D may be TRBD2 (7 bases). This CDR3 has 15 amino acids. Germline loops: CDR1 MNHEY, CDR2 SMNVEV (reference sequence). V lost 3 bases and J lost 3, with 14 bases in between. CDR3 bases: TGTGCCAGCAGTTTCTTGACGGGGGGCGAAGAGACCCAGTACTTC. As protein: CASSFLTGGEETQYF.

The chain links TRBV18 to TRBJ2-7; a possible D gene is TRBD2 (6 bases). Trimming shortened V by 4 bases and J by 4 bases, and 17 bases separated the two germline ends. The germline gives CDR1 KGHSH, CDR2 LQKENI. The CDR3 is made up of 15 amino acids. In DNA form, the CDR3 reads TGTGCCAGCTCACTCCCCGGACCGGAGGGTTACGAGCAGTACTTC. This translates into CASSLPGPEGYEQYF.

The chain uses TRBV29-1 and TRBJ2-5; D unresolved. The CDR3 is made up of 12 amino acids. Trimming cost V 6 bases and J 0 bases, with 8 bases left between them. CDR1 is SQVTM and CDR2 is ANQGSEA in the germline V gene. This CDR3 is CSVVPDQETQYF. The CDR3, as DNA: TGCAGCGTCGTTCCAGACCAAGAGACCCAGTACTTC.

The rearrangement uses TRBV11-2 and TRBJ1-6; D remains ambiguous. Germline CDR1 SGHAT, CDR2 FQNNGV. Trimming stripped 3 bases from V and 10 bases from J, with 13 bases between. There are 14 residues in the CDR3. CDR3 region: CASSFPAGRSPLHF. CDR3 bases: TGTGCCAGCAGCTTCCCCGCCGGCAGGTCACCCCTCCACTTT. Looking up the rest from reference TRBV11-2 and TRBJ1-6 gives the full variable domain: EAGVAQSPRYKIIEKRQSVAFWCNPISGHATLYWYQQILGQGPKLLIQFQNNGVVDDSQLPKDRFSAERLKGVDSTLKIQPAKLEDSAVYLCASSFPAGRSPLHFGNGTRLTVT.

The chain uses TRBV6-2 or TRBV6-3 and TRBJ2-1; TRBD2 matches at 12 bases. The CDR3 loop spans 17 amino acids. Per the germline V gene, CDR1 is MNHEY and CDR2 is SVGEGT. J lost 7 bases, V lost 5 bases, and 12 bases had no gene match. CDR3 sequence: CASSRARLAGEVNEQFF. CDR3 bases: TGTGCCAGCAGTCGGGCTCGACTAGCGGGAGAAGTAAATGAGCAGTTCTTC.